These 27 T cell receptor beta chains share one sample of origin, sequenced in a study of blood T cell repertoires in COVID-19. Profiling relied on immunoSEQ multiplex PCR, and the TCRdb table lists in-frame clones only, not all of them. This table has around 97,000 clones, approximately 84% appearing once. The source material was peripheral blood. These receptors originate from a man between 70 and 80 years old with acute or convalescent COVID-19.

CDR3 nucleotide sequence: TGTGCCAGCTCACGAAGTGCGCTAGCGGGCCTGAACGAATGGACCGGGGAGCTGTTTTTT. Translating it yields CASSRSALAGLNEWTGELFF. V and J are TRBV18 and TRBJ2-2; 8 positions agree with TRBD2. Germline V gene sequence: CDR1 KGHSH, CDR2 LQKENI. Germline trimming cut 4 bases from V and 5 bases from J; bases unmatched to any gene: 21. The CDR3 has 20 amino acids.

The CDR3 DNA is TGTGCCAGCAGCCCGGAGACAGGGACTCGTTACGGCTACACCTTC. Translating gives CASSPETGTRYGYTF. V is TRBV3-1 (or the pseudogene TRBV3-2) and J is TRBJ1-2; 7 nucleotides match TRBD1. After removal of 4 bases from V and 8 bases from J, the junction contained 13 bases not matched to a gene. Germline loops: CDR1 LGHDT, CDR2 YNNKEL (reference sequence). The CDR3 has 15 amino acids.

V and J are TRBV5-6 and TRBJ2-4; D ambiguous. From germline, CDR1 is SGHDT and CDR2 YYEEEE. V gave up 1 base and J gave up 6 bases, with 8 bases separating them. The CDR3 length is 13 residues. The CDR3 DNA reads TGTGCCAGCAGCTTGTATGGCGGAAACATTCAGTACTTC. Protein: CASSLYGGNIQYF.

V is TRBV6-5 and J is TRBJ1-2; no clear D. CDR3 size: 15 residues. Per the germline V gene, CDR1 is MNHEY and CDR2 is SVGAGI. V was pared by 0 bases and J by 4 bases, with 12 bases between. The CDR3 spells CASSYSARSVYGYTF. CDR3 nucleotide sequence: TGTGCCAGCAGTTACTCGGCACGGAGTGTCTATGGCTACACCTTC.

This chain connects TRBV21-1 to TRBJ1-3; the table assigns TRBD1, which was not confirmed against the DNA. TRBV21-1 is assigned pseudogene status. CDR3 length: 17 residues. The CDR3 loop reads CASSKERKGAGGNTIYF. The CDR3 DNA is TGTGCCAGCAGCAAAGAGAGGAAGGGGGCAGGCGGAAACACCATATATTTT.

This clone was seen a handful of times. This rearrangement joins TRBV7-2 to TRBJ2-3; 8 bases fit TRBD2. Germline V CDR1 and CDR2: SGHTA, FQGNSA. This CDR3 is 14 amino acids long. V lost 0 bases and J lost 6; bases outside the gene matches: 2. CDR3 coding DNA: TGTGCCAGCAGCTTAGCAGCGGGAGAGGATACGCAGTATTTT. As protein: CASSLAAGEDTQYF.

The chain has TRBV11-1 and TRBJ2-2; D might be TRBD1 (6 bases). Germline lookup yields CDR1 SGHAT and CDR2 FQDESV (reference sequence). CDR3 length: 16 residues. V was trimmed by 5 bases and J by 2 bases, leaving 15 bases between them. This chain's CDR3 is CASSLKRTANTGELFF. For the CDR3, the DNA is TGTGCCAGCAGCCTAAAACGGACAGCAAACACCGGGGAGCTGTTTTTT.

In its sample, this clone was seen a few times. The V call is TRBV5-1, the J call TRBJ2-2; D is unclear. This CDR3 is built from 15 residues. Germline V gene lookup returns CDR1 SGHRS and CDR2 YFSETQ. V gave up 5 bases and J gave up 0 bases, with 11 bases separating them. CDR3 in DNA: TGCGCCAGCAGACGCGGCGATTCGAACACCGGGGAGCTGTTTTTT. Amino acid sequence: CASRRGDSNTGELFF.

The chain joins TRBV27 to TRBJ1-4; D is unresolved. CDR3 length: 17 amino acids. With 4 bases removed from V and 6 bases from J, the gap between germline ends came to 21 bases. Per germline, CDR1 MNHEY and CDR2 SMNVEV (reference sequence). For the CDR3, the DNA is TGTGCCAGCAGTTCGGGGTTGAGGAGGGTCCGCGATGAAAAACTGTTTTTT. This encodes CASSSGLRRVRDEKLFF.

The chain couples TRBV28 to TRBJ1-5; possible D gene TRBD1, 5 bases. The V and J ends lost 9 bases and 4 bases respectively, with 10 bases between them. The CDR3 sequence is 12 residues long. Germline-derived CDR1 and CDR2 are MDHEN and SYDVKM. The CDR3 DNA follows: TGTGCCAGTAGACAGTTAAATCAGCCCCAGCATTTT. This sequence encodes CASRQLNQPQHF. Supplemented by reference TRBV28 and TRBJ1-5, the full variable domain reads DVKVTQSSRYLVKRTGEKVFLECVQDMDHENMFWYRQDPGLGLRLIYFSYDVKMKEKGDIPEGYSVSREKKERFSLILESASTNQTSMYLCASRQLNQPQHFGDGTRLSIL.

The chain uses TRBV2 and TRBJ2-3; D gene ambiguous. Germline assignment: CDR1 SNHLY and CDR2 FYNNEI. V was trimmed by 4 bases and J by 2 bases, leaving 10 bases between them. The CDR3 covers 14 residues. The CDR3 DNA reads TGTGCCAGCAGTGGTAATGAAGCCACAGATACGCAGTATTTT. Protein product: CASSGNEATDTQYF.

This clone was seen only a few times. The chain has TRBV6-5 and TRBJ2-1, with 15 nucleotides matching TRBD2. With 9 bases clipped from V and 8 bases from J, the junction kept 8 bases outside the gene matches. This CDR3 spans 15 amino acids. Germline lookup yields CDR1 MNHEY and CDR2 SVGAGI. For the CDR3, the DNA is TGTGCCAGGACGTGCGGGACTAGCGGGAGGCATGAGCAGTTCTTC. Its translation: CARTCGTSGRHEQFF.

This clone was found once. V usage is TRBV19 and J usage is TRBJ2-1, with 7 bases that match TRBD2. V lost 6 bases and J lost 4; bases outside the gene matches: 9. The germline CDR1 and CDR2 sequences are LNHDA and SQIVND (reference sequence). The CDR3 contains 15 residues. The DNA for the CDR3 is TGTGCCAGTAGCGGGGCCCCTAGCGGATACAATGAGCAGTTCTTC. Protein: CASSGAPSGYNEQFF.

This chain joins TRBV6-5 and TRBJ1-6; D remains ambiguous. The V and J ends lost 6 bases and 7 bases respectively, with 7 bases between them. This CDR3 has 12 residues. From germline, CDR1 is MNHEY and CDR2 SVGAGI. For the CDR3, the DNA is TGTGCCAGCAGAGAGAGGAATTCACCCCTCCACTTT. Its protein product is CASRERNSPLHF.

The J gene is TRBJ2-3, the V gene TRBV23-1, with D possibly matching TRBD2 (6 bases). TRBV23-1 is an ORF, and what it does is uncertain. The CDR3 has 20 amino acids. The ends were cut back, 0 bases at V and 2 bases at J, with 24 bases in the middle. This CDR3 reads CASSQSRVLRDGGSTDTQYF. In DNA form, the CDR3 reads TGCGCCAGCAGTCAATCGCGGGTACTCCGGGACGGAGGGTCCACAGATACGCAGTATTTT.

The rearrangement links TRBV6-5 to TRBJ1-3; D may be TRBD1 (6 bases). Germline-derived CDR1 and CDR2 are MNHEY and SVGAGI. This CDR3 spans 13 amino acids. The V gene lost 6 bases and the J gene lost 3 bases, with 9 bases spanning the gap. CDR3 sequence reads: CASSHRDGNTIYF. The CDR3, as DNA: TGTGCCAGCAGCCACAGGGATGGAAACACCATATATTTT.

The chain has TRBV5-1 and TRBJ1-5, with D perhaps TRBD1 (5 bases). Germline CDR1 reads SGHRS; CDR2 reads YFSETQ. CDR3 length: 15 residues. The ends were cut back, 7 bases at V and 0 bases at J, with 14 bases in the middle. Written as DNA, the CDR3 is TGCGCCAGCCTGGCCAGGGCAGTTAGCAATCAGCCCCAGCATTTT. This codes for CASLARAVSNQPQHF.

The chain joins TRBV5-1 to TRBJ2-5; D remains ambiguous. CDR1 is SGHRS, CDR2 YFSETQ, per germline. There are 16 residues in the CDR3. Trimming took off 4 bases at V and 1 base at J, with 17 bases between the two ends. CDR3 in amino acids: CASSATSSVSQETQYF. As DNA, the CDR3 is TGCGCCAGCAGCGCAACCTCCAGCGTATCCCAAGAGACCCAGTACTTC.

Ten or more counts support this clone. CDR3 in amino acids: CAWSWSGFGTEAFF. CDR3 nucleotide sequence: TGTGCCTGGAGTTGGTCGGGTTTCGGCACTGAAGCTTTCTTT. This chain joins TRBV30 and TRBJ1-1; D call uncertain. In germline, CDR1 is GTSNPN, CDR2 SVGIG (reference sequence). Trimming pared 2 bases from V and 4 bases from J, leaving 14 bases between. The length of the CDR3 is 14 residues.

The J gene is TRBJ2-3, the V gene TRBV7-2, with D possibly matching TRBD2 (5 bases). Between the trimmed V and J ends, which lost 1 base and 5 bases, there was a span of 13 bases. The CDR3 runs 15 residues. In germline, CDR1 is SGHTA, CDR2 FQGNSA. The CDR3 spells CASSLDGGAGDTQYF. In DNA form, the CDR3 reads TGTGCCAGCAGCTTAGATGGAGGTGCGGGAGATACGCAGTATTTT. The whole variable domain, filled in from reference TRBV7-2 and TRBJ2-3, reads GAGVSQSPSNKVTEKGKDVELRCDPISGHTALYWYRQSLGQGLEFLIYFQGNSAPDKSGLPSDRFSAERTGGSVSTLTIQRTQQEDSAVYLCASSLDGGAGDTQYFGPGTRLTVL.

The J gene is TRBJ1-1, the V gene TRBV3-1 (or the pseudogene TRBV3-2); a possible D gene is TRBD1 (6 bases). Germline CDR1 LGHDT, CDR2 YNNKEL (reference sequence). The germline V and J ends were trimmed by 4 bases and 1 base, with 13 bases remaining between them. This CDR3 region has 15 residues. The CDR3 loop reads CASSPTGSSNTEAFF. The CDR3 DNA reads TGTGCCAGCAGCCCGACAGGCTCATCGAACACTGAAGCTTTCTTT.

This clone was recorded a few times. The rearrangement links TRBV3-1 (or the pseudogene TRBV3-2) to TRBJ2-5; D remains unclear. V lost 4 bases to trimming and J lost 5 bases, with 14 bases between them. The CDR3 contains 14 residues. The germline CDR1 and CDR2 sequences are LGHDT and YNNKEL (reference sequence). In DNA, the CDR3 is TGTGCCAGCAGCCCAAGCATCCAGAGGGAGACCCAGTACTTC. This codes for CASSPSIQRETQYF.

V and J are TRBV15 and TRBJ1-6, with TRBD1 matching 12 bases. The germline V gene encodes CDR1 LNHNV and CDR2 YYDKDF (reference sequence). J lost 7 bases, V lost 3 bases, and 7 bases had no gene match. CDR3 length: 17 residues. The CDR3 region is CATSRGGTGGVNSPLHF. The CDR3 bases are TGTGCCACCAGCAGGGGAGGGACAGGGGGCGTGAATTCACCCCTCCACTTT. Full variable domain (remainder filled in from reference TRBV15 and TRBJ1-6): DAMVIQNPRYQVTQFGKPVTLSCSQTLNHNVMYWYQQKSSQAPKLLFHYYDKDFNNEADTPDNFQSRRPNTSFCFLDIRSPGLGDTAMYLCATSRGGTGGVNSPLHFGNGTRLTVT.

In its sample, this clone was seen a few times. V gene TRBV19 combines with J gene TRBJ1-3; no definite D call. Germline CDR1 LNHDA, CDR2 SQIVND (reference sequence). CDR3 length equals 16 residues. Trimming took off 2 bases at V and 2 bases at J, with 13 bases between the two ends. CDR3 DNA sequence: TGTGCCAGTAGTATACAACCGAGATCACCTGGAAACACCATATATTTT. This translates into CASSIQPRSPGNTIYF.

The chain uses TRBV27 and TRBJ2-1, with 14 bases fitting TRBD2. Looked up from germline, CDR1 is MNHEY and CDR2 is SMNVEV (reference sequence). The CDR3 consists of 15 residues. V dropped 5 bases and J dropped 15; count of bases not matched to a gene: 12. CDR3 DNA: TGTGCCAGCAGTAAACCGGGACTAGCGGGAGCGACTTCGTTCTTC. Protein: CASSKPGLAGATSFF.

The J gene is TRBJ2-1, the V gene TRBV9; 8 bases are a match to TRBD2. The ends lost 3 bases at V and 9 bases at J; junction bases unmatched: 11. Germline V gene data show CDR1 as SGDLS and CDR2 as YYNGEE. This CDR3 is 15 amino acids long. The CDR3 coding sequence is TGTGCCAGCAGCGCCCCGGGACTAGTTAACTCTGAGCAGTTCTTC. It specifies CASSAPGLVNSEQFF.

The chain uses TRBV19 and TRBJ1-1, with TRBD1 matching 7 bases. This CDR3 contains 15 residues. The J segment lost 2 bases and the V segment lost 0 bases, leaving 3 bases of the junction unmatched. Germline lookup yields CDR1 LNHDA and CDR2 SQIVND (reference sequence). In DNA, the CDR3 is TGTGCCAGTAGTATAGACAGGACAGGAAACACTGAAGCTTTCTTT. It encodes CASSIDRTGNTEAFF.